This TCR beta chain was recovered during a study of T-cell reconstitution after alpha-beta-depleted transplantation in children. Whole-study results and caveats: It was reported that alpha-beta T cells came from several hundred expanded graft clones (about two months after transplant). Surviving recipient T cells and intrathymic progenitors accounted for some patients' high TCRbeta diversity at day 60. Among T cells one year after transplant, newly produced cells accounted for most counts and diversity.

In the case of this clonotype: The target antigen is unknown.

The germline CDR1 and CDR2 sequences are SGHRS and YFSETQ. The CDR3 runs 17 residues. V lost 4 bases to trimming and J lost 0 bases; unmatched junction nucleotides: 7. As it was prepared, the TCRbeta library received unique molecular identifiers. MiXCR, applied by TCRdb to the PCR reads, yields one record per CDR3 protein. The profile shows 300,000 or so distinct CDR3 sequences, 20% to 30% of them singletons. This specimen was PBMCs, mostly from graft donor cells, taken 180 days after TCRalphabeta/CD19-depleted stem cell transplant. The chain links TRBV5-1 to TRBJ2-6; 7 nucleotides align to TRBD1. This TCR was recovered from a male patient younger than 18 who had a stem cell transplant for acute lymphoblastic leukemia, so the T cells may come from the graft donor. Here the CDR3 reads CASSKHRGSSGANVLTF. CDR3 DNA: TGCGCCAGCAGCAAACACAGGGGAAGCTCTGGGGCCAACGTCCTGACTTTC.